This TCR beta chain was sequenced during a study of blood T cell repertoires in COVID-19. Study-level information: The origin of the acute and convalescent COVID-19 samples was the United States, Italy and Spain. T cells, B-cell-depleted T cells, or PBMCs supplied cDNA or gDNA.

Sequencing used immunoSEQ multiplex PCR; TCRdb keeps in-frame clones, though not all of them. The sample has around 220,000 clones; roughly 80% are singletons. The CDR3 contains 11 residues. Trimming took off 4 bases at V and 6 bases at J, with 6 bases between the two ends. In germline, CDR1 is MNHEY, CDR2 SVGAGI. This clonotype was sampled from a woman aged 80 or over with active or convalescent COVID-19. V usage is TRBV6-5 and J usage is TRBJ1-1; D remains unclear. Specimen: peripheral blood. The DNA for the CDR3 is TGTGCCAGCAGTTCGGGATCTGAAGCTTTCTTT. Its translation is CASSSGSEAFF.